These 20 T cell receptor beta chains came from one sample sequenced in a study of cytomegalovirus exposure and HLA in healthy donors. Use of 60 Vbeta and 13 Jbeta primers characterized the PCR. Method: immunoSEQ multiplex PCR; TCRdb's copy keeps in-frame clones and lacks some. The table records roughly 180,000 clones, around four fifths of them present only once. Specimen: PBMCs. Every receptor here comes from a woman aged 60-70 years in good health and CMV-seropositive.

The chain employs TRBV11-2 and TRBJ1-2, with 9 bases identical to TRBD1. Losses at the gene ends were 5 bases for V and 6 bases for J; bases not matched to a gene: 13. CDR1 and CDR2 (germline): SGHAT, FQNNGV. There are 16 residues in the CDR3. CDR3 region: CASSGLTGTGNDGYTF. The CDR3 bases are TGTGCCAGCAGCGGCCTAACCGGGACAGGGAATGATGGCTACACCTTC. Full variable domain (rest looked up from reference TRBV11-2 and TRBJ1-2): EAGVAQSPRYKIIEKRQSVAFWCNPISGHATLYWYQQILGQGPKLLIQFQNNGVVDDSQLPKDRFSAERLKGVDSTLKIQPAKLEDSAVYLCASSGLTGTGNDGYTFGSGTRLTVV.

The CDR3 bases are TGCGCCAGCAGCCCGGGACTATCTAATGAAAAACTGTTTTTT. Its translation is CASSPGLSNEKLFF. The rearrangement uses TRBV5-1 and TRBJ1-4; tentatively, D is TRBD1 (5 bases). CDR3 length: 14 amino acids. Trimming cost V 4 bases and J 3 bases, with 10 bases left between them. The germline gives CDR1 SGHRS, CDR2 YFSETQ.

The rearrangement links TRBV28 to TRBJ2-5; no clear D gene. This CDR3 comprises 15 residues. The V gene's germline CDR1 is MDHEN and CDR2 SYDVKM. V lost 3 bases to trimming and J lost 2 bases, with 13 bases between them. In DNA, the CDR3 is TGTGCCAGCAGTTTTCTGTCGCAGAGGCAAGAGACCCAGTACTTC. This sequence encodes CASSFLSQRQETQYF.

In this sample, this clone turned up once. The rearrangement joins TRBV5-1 to TRBJ1-3; TRBD1 aligns across 8 bases. V was clipped by 4 bases and J by 6 bases; unmatched bases: 6. Germline V CDR1 and CDR2: SGHRS, YFSETQ. The CDR3 is made up of 14 amino acids. CDR3 sequence: CASSGQGLENTIYF. In DNA, the CDR3 is TGCGCCAGCAGCGGACAGGGATTAGAAAACACCATATATTTT.

The chain combines TRBV7-2 with TRBJ1-2; possible D gene TRBD1, 6 bases. Trimming took 0 bases from V and 6 from J, leaving 17 bases between them. The CDR3 length is 16 residues. The germline V gene has CDR1 SGHTA and CDR2 FQGNSA. CDR3: CASSLAGTRGENGYTF. Written as DNA, the CDR3 is TGTGCCAGCAGCTTAGCGGGGACAAGGGGTGAGAATGGCTACACCTTC.

This sequence joins TRBV21-1 and TRBJ2-7; TRBD1 was called by the table and not checked on the DNA. TRBV21-1 is an annotated pseudogene. This CDR3 contains 21 residues. The CDR3 is CASSKGSKTGKDPGCTYEQYF. CDR3 bases: TGTGCCAGCAGCAAAGGATCAAAGACAGGAAAAGATCCTGGATGCACCTACGAGCAGTACTTC.

The CDR3 loop reads CASRVLVTQYF. CDR3 DNA sequence: TGCGCCAGCAGGGTGTTAGTTACGCAGTATTTT. The gene calls are TRBV5-1 and TRBJ2-3, with D hard to call. The germline gives CDR1 SGHRS, CDR2 YFSETQ. V dropped 5 bases and J dropped 8 bases, with 9 bases sitting between them. This CDR3 comprises 11 residues.

A few counts support this clone. V and J are TRBV6-1 and TRBJ2-1; D not resolved. Per the germline V gene, CDR1 is MNHNS and CDR2 is SASEGT. This CDR3 is built from 12 residues. Trimming cost V 3 bases and J 4 bases, with 4 bases left between them. The chain's CDR3 is CASSDRYNEQFF. In nucleotides, the CDR3 is TGTGCCAGCAGTGACAGGTACAATGAGCAGTTCTTC.

The chain is built from TRBV2 and TRBJ1-1, with 12 nucleotides matching TRBD1. Unmatched junction bases numbered 4, after V lost 7 bases and J lost 4 bases. Germline V gene lookup returns CDR1 SNHLY and CDR2 FYNNEI. The CDR3 contains 14 residues. The CDR3, as DNA: TGTGCCAGCACTCCGGGACAGGGGGCCACTGAAGCTTTCTTT. This translates into CASTPGQGATEAFF.

This clone was recorded a few times. The V and J genes are TRBV7-9 and TRBJ2-5; 13 bases line up with TRBD2. Germline V gives CDR1 SEHNR, CDR2 FQNEAQ (reference sequence). The CDR3 is 17 residues long. V trimming: 2 bases; J trimming: 4 bases; junction bases outside the gene matches: 7. In DNA, the CDR3 is TGTGCCAGCAGCTTACCGACTAGCGGGGGGCGCGGAGAGACCCAGTACTTC. Translated, it gives CASSLPTSGGRGETQYF.

The chain has TRBV19 and TRBJ1-2; tentatively, D is TRBD1 (6 bases). The germline V and J ends were trimmed by 7 bases and 3 bases, with 12 bases remaining between them. The germline V gene has CDR1 LNHDA and CDR2 SQIVND (reference sequence). This CDR3 region has 13 residues. CDR3 region: CASNLQGDYGYTF. As DNA, the CDR3 is TGTGCCAGTAATCTACAGGGTGACTATGGCTACACCTTC.

This clone was seen once. J is TRBJ2-3 and V is TRBV27; 7 bases match TRBD1. V dropped 5 bases and J dropped 0; count of bases not matched to a gene: 8. CDR1 is MNHEY and CDR2 is SMNVEV in the germline V gene (reference sequence). This CDR3 spans 16 amino acids. CDR3 loop: CASSQLDRVSTDTQYF. In nucleotides, the CDR3 is TGTGCCAGCAGTCAACTAGACAGGGTTAGCACAGATACGCAGTATTTT.

This chain joins TRBV30 and TRBJ1-5; 9 positions agree with TRBD1. The CDR3 spans 14 residues. J was trimmed by 5 bases and V by 3 bases; bases with no gene match: 5. CDR1 is GTSNPN, CDR2 SVGIG, per germline (reference sequence). The CDR3 loop reads CAWSQDRGDQPQHF. For the CDR3, the DNA is TGTGCCTGGAGCCAGGACAGGGGTGATCAGCCCCAGCATTTT.

The chain employs TRBV10-3 and TRBJ2-1; D may be TRBD1 (5 bases). The CDR3 covers 17 residues. Germline CDR1 is ENHRY and CDR2 is SYGVKD. Trimming shortened V by 3 bases and J by 5 bases, and 20 bases separated the two germline ends. This CDR3 is CAISDQTLRGGDNEQFF. The CDR3 bases are TGTGCCATCAGTGACCAAACTCTAAGGGGTGGGGACAATGAGCAGTTCTTC.

This chain connects TRBV29-1 to TRBJ2-7; D is possibly TRBD1 (5 bases). The CDR3 consists of 13 residues. The germline V and J ends were trimmed by 4 bases and 1 base, with 11 bases remaining between them. Germline values: CDR1 SQVTM, CDR2 ANQGSEA. In nucleotides, the CDR3 is TGCAGCGTTGGCCAGGGCATATCCTACGAGCAGTACTTC. This encodes CSVGQGISYEQYF.

The chain joins TRBV7-6 to TRBJ1-2; 7 nucleotides match TRBD1. Germline trimming cut 1 base from V and 3 bases from J; bases unmatched to any gene: 11. There are 17 residues in the CDR3. The germline CDR1 and CDR2 sequences are SGHVS and FNYEAQ. CDR3 in DNA: TGTGCCAGCAGCTTAGTAGCTTCGACAGGGTCTCACTATGGCTACACCTTC. Amino acid sequence: CASSLVASTGSHYGYTF.

This chain joins TRBV19 and TRBJ2-3; the D is unclear. V lost 5 bases to trimming and J lost 4 bases, with 10 bases between them. The CDR3 extends over 13 amino acids. Looked up from germline, CDR1 is LNHDA and CDR2 is SQIVND (reference sequence). The CDR3 is CASSHATSDTQYF. As DNA, the CDR3 is TGTGCCAGTAGTCATGCGACTTCAGATACGCAGTATTTT.

The chain has TRBV11-2 and TRBJ2-1; 7 nucleotides line up with TRBD1. The CDR3 extends over 16 amino acids. Germline values: CDR1 SGHAT, CDR2 FQNNGV. The V segment lost 5 bases and the J segment 0 bases; nucleotides outside the gene matches: 7. Written as DNA, the CDR3 is TGTGCCAGCAGCCCCCCGGGACAGAGCTCCTACAATGAGCAGTTCTTC. This encodes CASSPPGQSSYNEQFF.

The V gene is TRBV4-2, the J gene TRBJ1-4; a possible D gene is TRBD1 (5 bases). Germline assignment: CDR1 LGHNA and CDR2 YNFKEQ. This CDR3 is built from 16 residues. The V end lost 3 bases, the J end lost 5 bases, and 16 bases lay between the germline ends. The DNA of the CDR3 is TGTGCCAGCAGCCAGGACACAGGTAGAAAGAATGAAAAACTGTTTTTT. Translating it yields CASSQDTGRKNEKLFF.

This chain joins TRBV30 and TRBJ1-2; no clear D gene. V was cut by 5 bases and J by 7 bases, with 11 bases left in between. CDR1 is GTSNPN and CDR2 is SVGIG in the germline V gene (reference sequence). The CDR3 sequence is 11 residues long. CDR3: CAWVETRGYTF. DNA of the CDR3: TGTGCCTGGGTAGAGACACGTGGCTACACCTTC.